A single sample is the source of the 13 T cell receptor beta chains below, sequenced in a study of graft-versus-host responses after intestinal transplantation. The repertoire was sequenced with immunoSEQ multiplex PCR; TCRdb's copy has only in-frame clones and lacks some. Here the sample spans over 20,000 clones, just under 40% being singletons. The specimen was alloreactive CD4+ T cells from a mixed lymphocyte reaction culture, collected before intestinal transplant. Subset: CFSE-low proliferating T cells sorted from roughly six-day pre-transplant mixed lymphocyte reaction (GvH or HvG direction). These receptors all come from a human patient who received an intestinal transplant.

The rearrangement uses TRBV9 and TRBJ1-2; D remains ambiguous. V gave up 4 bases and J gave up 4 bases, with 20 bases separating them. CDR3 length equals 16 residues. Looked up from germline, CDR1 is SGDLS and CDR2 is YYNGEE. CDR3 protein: CASSQSRGWAGYGYTF. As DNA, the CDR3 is TGTGCCAGCAGCCAATCTCGAGGGTGGGCGGGCTATGGCTACACCTTC.

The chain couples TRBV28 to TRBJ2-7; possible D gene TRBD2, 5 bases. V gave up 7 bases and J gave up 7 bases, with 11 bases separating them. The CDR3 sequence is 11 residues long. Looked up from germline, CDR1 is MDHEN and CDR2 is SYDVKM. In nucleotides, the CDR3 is TGTGCCAGCACGGGGATGGGGGAGCAGTACTTC. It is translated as CASTGMGEQYF.

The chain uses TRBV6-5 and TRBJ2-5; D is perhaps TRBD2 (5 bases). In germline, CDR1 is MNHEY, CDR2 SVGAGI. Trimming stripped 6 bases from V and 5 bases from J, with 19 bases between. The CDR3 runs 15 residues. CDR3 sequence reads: CASRIITGRRETQYF. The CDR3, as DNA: TGTGCCAGCAGAATAATAACCGGCAGGAGGGAGACCCAGTACTTC.

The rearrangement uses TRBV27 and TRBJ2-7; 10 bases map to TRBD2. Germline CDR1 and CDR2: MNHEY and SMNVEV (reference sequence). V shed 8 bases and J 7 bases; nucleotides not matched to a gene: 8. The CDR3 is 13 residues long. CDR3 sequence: CASGRTSGLEQYF. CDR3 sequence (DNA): TGTGCCAGCGGTCGGACTAGCGGCCTGGAGCAGTACTTC.

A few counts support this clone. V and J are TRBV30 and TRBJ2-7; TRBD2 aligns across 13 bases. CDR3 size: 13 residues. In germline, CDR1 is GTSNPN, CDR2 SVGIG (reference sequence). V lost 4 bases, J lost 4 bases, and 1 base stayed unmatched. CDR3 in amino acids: CAWTTSGRYEQYF. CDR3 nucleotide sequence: TGTGCCTGGACGACTAGCGGGAGGTACGAGCAGTACTTC. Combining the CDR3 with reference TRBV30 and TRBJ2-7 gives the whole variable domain SQTIHQWPATLVQPVGSPLSLECTVEGTSNPNLYWYRQAAGRGLQLLFYSVGIGQISSEVPQNLSASRPQDRQFILSSKKLLLSDSGFYLCAWTTSGRYEQYFGPGTRLTVT.

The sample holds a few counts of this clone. The CDR3 sequence is CASSIRGYGYTF. The DNA for the CDR3 is TGTGCCAGTAGTATCAGGGGCTATGGCTACACCTTC. The chain has TRBV19 and TRBJ1-2; D may be TRBD1 (6 bases). Per germline, CDR1 LNHDA and CDR2 SQIVND (reference sequence). V was shortened by 3 bases and J by 4 bases, with 6 bases between the two germline ends. The CDR3 totals 12 residues. Using reference TRBV19 and TRBJ1-2 for the parts outside the CDR3, the full variable domain is DGGITQSPKYLFRKEGQNVTLSCEQNLNHDAMYWYRQDPGQGLRLIYYSQIVNDFQKGDIAEGYSVSREKKESFPLTVTSAQKNPTAFYLCASSIRGYGYTFGSGTRLTVV.

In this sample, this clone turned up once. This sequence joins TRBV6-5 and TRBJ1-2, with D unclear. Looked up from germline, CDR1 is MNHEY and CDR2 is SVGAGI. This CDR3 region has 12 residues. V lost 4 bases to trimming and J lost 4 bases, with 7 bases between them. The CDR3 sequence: CASSSQTYGYTF. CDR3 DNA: TGTGCCAGCAGTTCACAGACCTATGGCTACACCTTC.

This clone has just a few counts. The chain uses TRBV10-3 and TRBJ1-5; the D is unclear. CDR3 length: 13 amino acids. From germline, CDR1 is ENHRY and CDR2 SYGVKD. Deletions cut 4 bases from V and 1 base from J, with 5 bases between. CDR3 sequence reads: CAISVTSNQPQHF. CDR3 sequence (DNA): TGTGCCATCAGTGTAACAAGCAATCAGCCCCAGCATTTT.

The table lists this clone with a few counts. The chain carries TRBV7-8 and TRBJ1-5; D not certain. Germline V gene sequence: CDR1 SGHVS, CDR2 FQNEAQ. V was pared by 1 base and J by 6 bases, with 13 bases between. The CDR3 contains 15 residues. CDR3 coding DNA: TGTGCCAGCAGCTTAGATGAGGCTTCTTTTCAGCCCCAGCATTTT. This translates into CASSLDEASFQPQHF.

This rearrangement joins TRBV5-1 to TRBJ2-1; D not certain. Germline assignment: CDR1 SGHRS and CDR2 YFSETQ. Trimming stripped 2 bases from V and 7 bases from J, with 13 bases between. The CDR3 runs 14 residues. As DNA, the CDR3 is TGCGCCAGCAGCTTACGCCCCCCCGGTAATGAGCAGTTCTTC. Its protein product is CASSLRPPGNEQFF.

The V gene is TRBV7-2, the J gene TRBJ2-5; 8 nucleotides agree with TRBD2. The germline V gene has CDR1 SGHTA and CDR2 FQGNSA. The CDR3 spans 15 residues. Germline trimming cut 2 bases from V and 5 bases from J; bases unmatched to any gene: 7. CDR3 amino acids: CASSLMGLGQETQYF. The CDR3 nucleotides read TGTGCCAGCAGCTTAATGGGACTAGGGCAGGAGACCCAGTACTTC.

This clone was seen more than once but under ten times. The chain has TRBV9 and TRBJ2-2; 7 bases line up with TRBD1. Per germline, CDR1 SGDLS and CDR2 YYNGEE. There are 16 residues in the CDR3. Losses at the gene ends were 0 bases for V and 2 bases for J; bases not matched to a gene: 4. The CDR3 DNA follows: TGTGCCAGCAGCGTAGGAAGGGGGCTTAACACCGGGGAGCTGTTTTTT. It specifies CASSVGRGLNTGELFF. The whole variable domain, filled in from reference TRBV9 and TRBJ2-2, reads DSGVTQTPKHLITATGQRVTLRCSPRSGDLSVYWYQQSLDQGLQFLIQYYNGEERAKGNILERFSAQQFPDLHSELNLSSLELGDSALYFCASSVGRGLNTGELFFGEGSRLTVL.

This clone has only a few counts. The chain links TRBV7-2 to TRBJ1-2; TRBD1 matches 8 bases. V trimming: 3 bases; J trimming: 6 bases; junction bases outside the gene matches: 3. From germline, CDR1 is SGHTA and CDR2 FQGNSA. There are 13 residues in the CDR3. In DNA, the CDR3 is TGTGCCAGCAGCTTGGACAGGGTGGATGGCTACACCTTC. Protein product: CASSLDRVDGYTF.